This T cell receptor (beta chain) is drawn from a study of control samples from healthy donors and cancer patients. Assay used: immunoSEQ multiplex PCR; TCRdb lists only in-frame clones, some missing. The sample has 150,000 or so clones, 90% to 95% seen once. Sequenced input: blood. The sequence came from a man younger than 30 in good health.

The CDR3 loop is CASSQARNEQFF. Here the CDR3 DNA reads TGCGCCAGCAGCCAGGCCCGCAATGAGCAGTTCTTC. The chain recombines TRBV4-3 with TRBJ2-1, with D hard to call. V lost 3 bases and J 6 bases, leaving 6 bases between the germline ends. Germline V lookup: CDR1 LGHNA, CDR2 YSLEER. The CDR3 totals 12 residues.